This entry lists 9 T cell receptor beta chains sequenced from one sample in a study of circulating CD8 cells and anti-PD-1 response in melanoma. The QIAseq Immune Repertoire TCR panel built the libraries from roughly 16 ng of total RNA. One entry per CDR3 protein, called by TCRdb with MiXCR from the reads. Among over 150 distinct CDR3 sequences listed, 14% were seen once. From live CD3+CD8+TCRalphabeta+ cells, four PD-1 and/or TIGIT subsets were sorted. Specimen: CD8+ T cells from PBMCs, collected at baseline or after one month of anti-PD-1 therapy (not recorded which). The receptors come from a human donor with melanoma.

This clonotype is large by share. V and J are TRBV4-3 and TRBJ2-1; TRBD2 matches 8 bases. This CDR3 contains 17 residues. Looked up from germline, CDR1 is LGHNA and CDR2 is YSLEER. V shed 0 bases, J shed 6 bases, and the junction held 10 bases outside the gene matches. The CDR3 reads CASSQEGASGGPNEQFF. CDR3 in DNA: TGCGCCAGCAGCCAAGAAGGTGCCAGCGGGGGCCCCAATGAGCAGTTCTTC.

In its sample, this clonotype is large. CDR3 DNA: TGCGCCAGCAGCGCCGGACAGGGGGCTTTCGACGAGCAGTACTTC. This encodes CASSAGQGAFDEQYF. The chain couples TRBV5-1 to TRBJ2-7, with 11 bases identical to TRBD1. Germline V gives CDR1 SGHRS, CDR2 YFSETQ. The V segment lost 4 bases and the J segment 5 bases; nucleotides outside the gene matches: 8. The CDR3 has 15 amino acids.

This clonotype rates as large. The chain carries TRBV5-1 and TRBJ2-7; 12 positions agree with TRBD1. The CDR3 sequence is 14 residues long. Per the germline V gene, CDR1 is SGHRS and CDR2 is YFSETQ. With 4 bases clipped from V and 4 bases from J, the junction kept 3 bases outside the gene matches. CDR3 residues: CASSEGQGAYEQYF. The CDR3 nucleotides read TGCGCCAGCAGCGAGGGACAGGGGGCTTACGAGCAGTACTTC.

Within the sample, this clonotype is large (0.1 to 1%). CDR3 coding DNA: TGCAGTGCTAGAGATGGAGTTACTGACGCCGGGGAGCTGTTTTTT. Translation: CSARDGVTDAGELFF. The chain carries TRBV20-1 and TRBJ2-2, with D uncertain. V lost 0 bases to trimming and J lost 6 bases, with 14 bases between them. CDR3 size: 15 residues. Germline CDR1 DFQATT, CDR2 SNEGSKA (reference sequence).

This clonotype is labeled as medium-sized. The genes are TRBV2 and TRBJ2-7; TRBD1 agrees at 9 bases. The CDR3 loop spans 16 amino acids. V lost 6 bases to trimming and J lost 2 bases; unmatched junction nucleotides: 11. CDR1 is SNHLY and CDR2 is FYNNEI in the germline V gene. CDR3 region: CASSQYTGTGPYEQYF. CDR3 DNA sequence: TGTGCCAGCAGCCAGTATACCGGGACAGGGCCCTACGAGCAGTACTTC.

With regard to this clonotype: A much larger clone differs by one base, so this may be a read error. This chain's CDR3 is CSARGTSDSEQYF. In DNA, the CDR3 is TGCAGTGCCCGTGGGACTAGCGACTCCGAGCAGTACTTC. This chain connects TRBV20-1 to TRBJ2-7; 10 nucleotides match TRBD2. The CDR3 has 13 amino acids. In germline, CDR1 is DFQATT, CDR2 SNEGSKA (reference sequence). The V and J ends lost 6 bases and 6 bases, in that order; junction bases with no gene match: 8.

This clonotype is medium-sized (0.01 to 0.1%) within its sample. V gene TRBV4-2 combines with J gene TRBJ2-7, with D unclear. In germline, CDR1 is LGHNA, CDR2 YNFKEQ. V dropped 4 bases and J dropped 0 bases, with 25 bases sitting between them. This CDR3 spans 19 amino acids. For the CDR3, the DNA is TGTGCCAGCAGCCCCCAAGCCAATTCGGAGACCCCGAGCTCCTACGAGCAGTACTTC. Translating it yields CASSPQANSETPSSYEQYF.

By sample fraction, this clonotype is hyperexpanded. The chain combines TRBV29-1 with TRBJ2-5; tentative D call: TRBD1 (7 bases). This CDR3 spans 13 amino acids. In germline, CDR1 is SQVTM, CDR2 ANQGSEA. Trimming removed 6 bases at V and 6 bases at J, with 17 bases between. CDR3 residues: CSVETGTLKTQYF. The CDR3 DNA follows: TGCAGCGTGGAGACAGGGACTCTGAAGACCCAGTACTTC.

In this sample, this clonotype is hyperexpanded. The gene calls are TRBV6-1 and TRBJ1-6; D not resolved. The CDR3 totals 15 residues. Trimming removed 1 base at V and 10 bases at J, with 14 bases between. Germline CDR1 MNHNS, CDR2 SASEGT. CDR3 in amino acids: CASSEGIPEISPLHF. The CDR3 DNA sequence: TGTGCCAGCAGTGAAGGGATACCCGAAATCTCACCCCTCCACTTT.